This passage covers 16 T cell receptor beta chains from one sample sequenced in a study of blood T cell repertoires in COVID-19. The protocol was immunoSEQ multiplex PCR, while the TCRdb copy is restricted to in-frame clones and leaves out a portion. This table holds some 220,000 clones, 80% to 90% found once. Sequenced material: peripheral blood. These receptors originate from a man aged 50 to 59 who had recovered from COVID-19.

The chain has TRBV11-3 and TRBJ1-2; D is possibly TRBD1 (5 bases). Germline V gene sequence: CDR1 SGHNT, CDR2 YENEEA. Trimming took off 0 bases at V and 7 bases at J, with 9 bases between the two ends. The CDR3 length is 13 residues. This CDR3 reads CASSLEQDSGYTF. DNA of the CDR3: TGTGCCAGCAGCTTAGAACAGGATAGTGGCTACACCTTC.

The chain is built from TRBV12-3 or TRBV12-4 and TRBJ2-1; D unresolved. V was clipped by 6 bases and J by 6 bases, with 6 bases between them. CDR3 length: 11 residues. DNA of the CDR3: TGTGCCAGCAGGGCTTCCAATGAGCAGTTCTTC. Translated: CASRASNEQFF.

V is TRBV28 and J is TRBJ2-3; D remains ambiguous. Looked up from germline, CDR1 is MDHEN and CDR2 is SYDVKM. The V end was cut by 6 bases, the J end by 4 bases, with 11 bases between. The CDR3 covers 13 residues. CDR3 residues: CASSSIVSDTQYF. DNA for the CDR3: TGTGCCAGCAGCTCGATAGTCTCAGATACGCAGTATTTT.

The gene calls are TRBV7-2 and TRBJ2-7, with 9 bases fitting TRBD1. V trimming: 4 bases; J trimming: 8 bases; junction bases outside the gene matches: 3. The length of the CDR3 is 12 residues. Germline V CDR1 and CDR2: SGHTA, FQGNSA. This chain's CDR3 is CASSSDRGKQYF. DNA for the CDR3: TGTGCCAGCAGCTCCGACAGGGGGAAGCAGTACTTC.

Here the CDR3 DNA reads TGCGCCAGCAGCTTGGGGACAGGGTTTGATGAAAAACTGTTTTTT. It yields the protein CASSLGTGFDEKLFF. The chain employs TRBV5-1 and TRBJ1-4; 8 nucleotides align to TRBD1. Looked up from germline, CDR1 is SGHRS and CDR2 is YFSETQ. J lost 6 bases, V lost 0 bases, and 4 bases had no gene match. The CDR3 totals 15 residues.

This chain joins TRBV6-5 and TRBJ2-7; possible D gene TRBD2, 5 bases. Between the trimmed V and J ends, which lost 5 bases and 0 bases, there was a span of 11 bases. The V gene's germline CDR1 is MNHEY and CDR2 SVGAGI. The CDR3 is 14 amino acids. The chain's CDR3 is CASSPDWSSYEQYF. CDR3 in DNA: TGTGCCAGCAGTCCGGACTGGAGCTCCTACGAGCAGTACTTC.

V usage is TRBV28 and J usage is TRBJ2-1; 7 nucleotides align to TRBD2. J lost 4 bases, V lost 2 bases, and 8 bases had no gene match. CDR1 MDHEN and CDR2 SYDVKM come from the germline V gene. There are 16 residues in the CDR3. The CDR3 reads CASSLVSGGLYNEQFF. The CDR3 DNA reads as TGTGCCAGCAGTTTAGTCTCGGGAGGCCTATACAATGAGCAGTTCTTC.

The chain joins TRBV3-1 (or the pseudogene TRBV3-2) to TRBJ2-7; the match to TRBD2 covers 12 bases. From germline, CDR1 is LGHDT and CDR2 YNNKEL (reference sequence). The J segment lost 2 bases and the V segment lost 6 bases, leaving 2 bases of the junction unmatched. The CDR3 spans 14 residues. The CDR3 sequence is CASSLAGGPYEQYF. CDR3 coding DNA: TGTGCCAGCAGTCTAGCGGGAGGGCCCTACGAGCAGTACTTC.

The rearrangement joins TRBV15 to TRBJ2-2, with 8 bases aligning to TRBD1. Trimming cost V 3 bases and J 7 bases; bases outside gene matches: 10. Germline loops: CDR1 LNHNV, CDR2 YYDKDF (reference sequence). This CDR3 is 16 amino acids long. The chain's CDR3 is CATSSPGQGAVGELFF. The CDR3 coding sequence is TGTGCCACCAGCAGCCCCGGGCAGGGGGCCGTCGGGGAGCTGTTTTTT. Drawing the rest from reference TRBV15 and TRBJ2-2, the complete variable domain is DAMVIQNPRYQVTQFGKPVTLSCSQTLNHNVMYWYQQKSSQAPKLLFHYYDKDFNNEADTPDNFQSRRPNTSFCFLDIRSPGLGDTAMYLCATSSPGQGAVGELFFGEGSRLTVL.

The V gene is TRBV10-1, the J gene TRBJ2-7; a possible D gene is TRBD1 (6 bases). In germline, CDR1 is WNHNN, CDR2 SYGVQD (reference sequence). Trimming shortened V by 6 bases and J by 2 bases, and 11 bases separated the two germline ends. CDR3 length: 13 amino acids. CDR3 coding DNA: TGCGCCAGCAGCCCCCAGGGGACCTACGAGCAGTACTTC. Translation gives CASSPQGTYEQYF.

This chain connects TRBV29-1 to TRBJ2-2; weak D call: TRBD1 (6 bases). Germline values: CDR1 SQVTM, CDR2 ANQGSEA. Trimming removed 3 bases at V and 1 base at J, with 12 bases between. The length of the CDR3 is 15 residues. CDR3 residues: CSVDDPGQNTGELFF. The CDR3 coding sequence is TGCAGCGTTGACGACCCGGGACAGAACACCGGGGAGCTGTTTTTT.

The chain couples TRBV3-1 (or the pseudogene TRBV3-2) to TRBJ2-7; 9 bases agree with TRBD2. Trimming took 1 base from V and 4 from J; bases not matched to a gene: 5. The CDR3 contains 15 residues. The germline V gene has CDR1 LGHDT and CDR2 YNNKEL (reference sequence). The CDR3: CASSQGSGSGYEQYF. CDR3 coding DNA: TGTGCCAGCAGCCAAGGTAGCGGGAGTGGATACGAGCAGTACTTC.

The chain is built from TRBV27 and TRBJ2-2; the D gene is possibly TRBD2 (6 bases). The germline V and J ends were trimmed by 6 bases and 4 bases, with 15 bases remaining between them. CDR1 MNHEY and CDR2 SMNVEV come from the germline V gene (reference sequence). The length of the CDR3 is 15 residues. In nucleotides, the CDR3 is TGTGCCAGCAGCCCACTAGCCCAAGTCACCGGGGAGCTGTTTTTT. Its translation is CASSPLAQVTGELFF.

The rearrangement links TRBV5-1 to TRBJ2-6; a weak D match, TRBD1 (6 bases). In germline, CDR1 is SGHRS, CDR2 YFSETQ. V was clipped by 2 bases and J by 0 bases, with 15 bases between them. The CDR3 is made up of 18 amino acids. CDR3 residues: CASSFTGLWSSGANVLTF. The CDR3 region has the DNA TGCGCCAGCAGCTTTACAGGGCTTTGGAGCTCTGGGGCCAACGTCCTGACTTTC.

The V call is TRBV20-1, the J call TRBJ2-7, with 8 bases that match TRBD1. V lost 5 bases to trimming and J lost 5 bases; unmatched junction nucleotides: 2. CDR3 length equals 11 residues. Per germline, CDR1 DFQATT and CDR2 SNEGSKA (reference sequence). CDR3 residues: CSAAGGDEQYF. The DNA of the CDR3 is TGCAGTGCTGCAGGGGGCGACGAGCAGTACTTC.

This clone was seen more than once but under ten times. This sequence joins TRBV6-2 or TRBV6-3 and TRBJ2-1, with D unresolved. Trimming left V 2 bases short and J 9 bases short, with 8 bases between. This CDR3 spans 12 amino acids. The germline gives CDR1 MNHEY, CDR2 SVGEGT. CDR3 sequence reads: CASSYARGEQFF. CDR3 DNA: TGTGCCAGCAGTTACGCCCGCGGTGAGCAGTTCTTC.